Described below is a single TCR beta chain sequence and its context. RNA transcripts yielded amplified TCR beta CDR3 regions. First-round RT-PCR targeting the TCR CDR3 was performed with the HTBI primer set. TCRdb re-derived calls from the multiplex PCR reads in MiXCR, one entry per CDR3 protein. The table lists around 520,000 distinct CDR3 sequences, 14% of them singletons. The sample comes from a study of T cells in Graves' hyperthyroidism and ophthalmopathy. Between the trimmed V and J ends, which lost 6 bases and 4 bases, there was a span of 12 bases. In germline, CDR1 is MNHNS, CDR2 SASEGT. This CDR3 is 14 amino acids long.

This TCR derives from a woman in her forties with Graves' hyperthyroidism. The rearrangement joins TRBV6-1 to TRBJ1-4; D may be TRBD1 (6 bases). Sequencing was done on a sample of blood. The CDR3 DNA reads TGTGCCAGCAGACTAGGACAGCTTAATGAAAAACTGTTTTTT. Amino acids: CASRLGQLNEKLFF.